The rows below give T cell receptor beta chains drawn from one sample of a study of blood T cell repertoires in COVID-19. Clones were sequenced by immunoSEQ multiplex PCR, and TCRdb holds only the in-frame ones, with some missing. The table shows some 170,000 clones, with over 80% occurring only once. Sequenced material: peripheral blood. These receptors came from a middle-aged woman with COVID-19, enrolled during active disease. Each CDR3 is given with its conserved first and last residue. A D gene is named only where the DNA matches it firmly. A row's size may be missing; if present it is once, few, many or a size class.

-,TRBV19,TRBJ2-1,-,CASSPRGAVAREDEQFF,TGTGCCAGTAGTCCCCGAGGGGCTGTAGCGAGGGAGGATGAGCAGTTCTTC
-,TRBV12-3/TRBV12-4,TRBJ2-7,-,CASSFGGREQYF,TGTGCCAGCAGTTTCGGGGGGCGGGAGCAGTACTTC
-,TRBV27,TRBJ1-2,-,CASGTGSAIGGYTF,TGTGCCAGCGGCACGGGTTCGGCGATCGGCGGCTACACCTTC
-,TRBV3-1/TRBV3-2,TRBJ1-2,TRBD1,CASTPGTGGDRYGYTF,TGTGCCAGCACCCCAGGGACAGGGGGCGATCGCTATGGCTACACCTTC
few,TRBV9,TRBJ1-2,TRBD1,CASSVGTGDYGYTF,TGTGCCAGCAGCGTAGGGACAGGGGACTATGGCTACACCTTC
-,TRBV12-5,TRBJ2-3,-,CASGLVAASDTQYF,TGTGCTAGTGGTTTGGTTGCGGCGTCCGATACGCAGTATTTT
-,TRBV7-6,TRBJ1-4,-,CASSPFNEKLFF,TGTGCCAGCAGCCCCTTTAATGAAAAACTGTTTTTT
-,TRBV15,TRBJ2-1,TRBD2,CATVLAGGSYNEQFF,TGTGCCACAGTCCTAGCGGGGGGCTCCTACAATGAGCAGTTCTTC
-,TRBV7-8,TRBJ2-7,-,CASSLGQPYEQYF,TGTGCCAGCAGCCTTGGACAGCCCTACGAGCAGTACTTC
once,TRBV27,TRBJ1-4,TRBD1,CASSLLGTGTLFF,TGTGCCAGCAGTTTATTGGGGACAGGGACACTGTTTTTT
-,TRBV7-3,TRBJ2-3,TRBD2,CASSQTSGQGYF,TGTGCCAGCAGCCAAACTAGCGGCCAAGGGTATTTT
-,TRBV27,TRBJ2-7,-,CASSSNLRNSYEQYF,TGTGCCAGCAGTTCCAACCTCAGAAACTCCTACGAGCAGTACTTC
-,TRBV2,TRBJ2-2,-,CASSGFGEKNTGELFF,TGTGCCAGCAGTGGGTTCGGGGAGAAGAACACCGGGGAGCTGTTTTTT
-,TRBV5-1,TRBJ2-1,TRBD1,CASSLESGGKYEQFF,TGCGCCAGCAGCTTAGAGTCAGGGGGCAAGTATGAGCAGTTCTTC
-,TRBV2,TRBJ1-2,-,CASSAGPSGYTF,TGTGCCAGCAGCGCAGGGCCTTCAGGCTACACCTTC
few,TRBV6-4,TRBJ2-2,-,CASSDLATGELFF,TGTGCCAGCAGTGACCTAGCGACCGGGGAGCTGTTTTTT
many,TRBV7-2,TRBJ2-1,TRBD2,CASRNMRGASSYNEQFF,TGTGCCAGCCGGAATATGCGGGGGGCCAGCTCCTACAATGAGCAGTTCTTC
-,TRBV19,TRBJ2-5,TRBD2,CASSLQREGPRETQYF,TGTGCCAGTAGTCTGCAGCGGGAGGGCCCGCGGGAGACCCAGTACTTC
-,TRBV5-1,TRBJ1-3,-,CASSATVTGNTIYF,TGCGCCAGCAGCGCAACAGTAACTGGAAACACCATATATTTT
-,TRBV11-3,TRBJ1-1,TRBD1,CASSLDHDRGATEAFF,TGTGCCAGCAGCTTAGACCACGACAGGGGAGCCACTGAAGCTTTCTTT
-,TRBV19,TRBJ1-1,-,CASSGQLNTEAFF,TGTGCCAGTAGCGGACAGTTGAACACTGAAGCTTTCTTT
-,TRBV29-1,TRBJ1-1,-,CSSGEATEAFF,TGCAGCTCCGGGGAGGCGACTGAAGCTTTCTTT
-,TRBV4-1,TRBJ2-3,TRBD2,CASMGLAGGTDTQYF,TGCGCCAGCATGGGACTAGCGGGGGGAACAGATACGCAGTATTTT
-,TRBV7-9,TRBJ1-1,-,CASSPGLQAFF,TGTGCCAGCAGCCCGGGACTGCAAGCTTTCTTT
-,TRBV29-1,TRBJ1-1,TRBD1,CSVGTGSMNTEAFF,TGCAGCGTTGGGACAGGGTCCATGAACACTGAAGCTTTCTTT
-,TRBV20-1,TRBJ1-2,TRBD1,CSASRADRGLYGYTF,TGCAGTGCTAGTAGGGCGGACAGGGGGCTTTATGGCTACACCTTC
-,TRBV5-1,TRBJ1-2,-,CASSLGGGFDGYTF,TGCGCCAGCAGCTTGGGTGGGGGCTTTGATGGCTACACCTTC
once,TRBV11-3,TRBJ2-7,TRBD2,CASSLGLAYEQYF,TGTGCCAGCAGCTTGGGACTAGCCTACGAGCAGTACTTC
-,TRBV11-2,TRBJ1-1,TRBD1,CASSLAQGATEAFF,TGTGCCAGCAGCTTAGCACAGGGGGCGACTGAAGCTTTCTTT
-,TRBV7-9,TRBJ2-5,TRBD1,CASSLVGGTGQETQYF,TGTGCCAGCAGCTTAGTCGGCGGGACAGGGCAAGAGACCCAGTACTTC
few,TRBV19,TRBJ2-7,TRBD2,CASSIDPGTSGRYF,TGTGCCAGTAGTATAGATCCCGGGACTAGCGGAAGATACTTC
-,TRBV6-5,TRBJ1-2,-,CASSYQTGFSYGYTF,TGTGCCAGCAGTTACCAAACAGGGTTTAGCTATGGCTACACCTTC
-,TRBV6-1,TRBJ1-3,TRBD1,CASTEGSGTGWNTIYF,TGTGCCAGCACTGAGGGGTCCGGGACAGGGTGGAACACCATATATTTT
-,TRBV5-1,TRBJ2-1,TRBD1,CASSTSRDRGFNEQFF,TGCGCCAGCAGCACCTCACGGGACAGGGGTTTCAATGAGCAGTTCTTC
once,TRBV6-2/TRBV6-3,TRBJ2-7,-,CASSYSIGRYEQYF,TGTGCCAGCAGTTACTCGATCGGGAGATACGAGCAGTACTTC
-,TRBV19,TRBJ1-6,-,CASSIEVRGTGAPLHF,TGTGCCAGTAGTATAGAGGTCAGGGGCACCGGAGCGCCCCTCCACTTT
-,TRBV2,TRBJ2-5,TRBD2,CASSLAGGRETQYF,TGTGCCAGCAGTTTAGCGGGAGGCAGGGAGACCCAGTACTTC